These T cell receptor beta chains were read from a single sample in a study of cytomegalovirus exposure and HLA in healthy donors. Assay used: immunoSEQ multiplex PCR; TCRdb lists only in-frame clones, some missing. The sample carries about 150,000 clones, around 74% recorded once. Sequenced sample: PBMCs. These receptors were taken from a man aged 18 to 29 in good health and CMV-seronegative. Each CDR3 is given with its conserved first and last residue. A D gene is named only where the DNA matches it firmly. Clone size appears in some rows only: once, few, many, or a class for an expanded clone.

-	14	TRBV2	-	TRBJ2-4	TGTGCCAGCAGTACCGATCGAGGGGGGGACATTCAGTACTTC	CASSTDRGGDIQYF
-	15	TRBV19	TRBD1	TRBJ1-5	TGTGCCAGTAGACAACACAGGGGTCTCAATCAGCCCCAGCATTTT	CASRQHRGLNQPQHF
-	14	TRBV5-6	TRBD2	TRBJ2-7	TGTGCCAGCAGCTACAGCGGGGGGGGGTACGAGCAGTACTTC	CASSYSGGGYEQYF
-	13	TRBV18	TRBD1	TRBJ1-2	TGTGCCAGCTCACTCCGGGACAGTCTGGGCTACACCTTC	CASSLRDSLGYTF
few	16	TRBV5-8	TRBD1	TRBJ2-1	TGTGCCAGCAGCGGACCCGGGACAGCTTCCTACAATGAGCAGTTCTTC	CASSGPGTASYNEQFF
few	14	TRBV11-3	TRBD1	TRBJ2-7	TGTGCCAGCAGCCGGGACAGAGATGCCTACGAGCAGTACTTC	CASSRDRDAYEQYF
-	14	TRBV7-2	TRBD1	TRBJ1-1	TGTGCCAGCAGCTTTATGACAGGGGGCACTGAAGCTTTCTTT	CASSFMTGGTEAFF
-	15	TRBV11-2	TRBD2	TRBJ2-2	TGTGCCAGCAGTCGGACTAGAACGAACACCGGGGAGCTGTTTTTT	CASSRTRTNTGELFF
-	11	TRBV2	TRBD1	TRBJ1-1	TGTGCCAGCAGGGGACAGGGTGGAGCTTTCTTT	CASRGQGGAFF
few	19	TRBV19	TRBD2	TRBJ2-2	TGTGCCAGTAGTATGCTGCGGGGGGGTAGAATTACGAACACCGGGGAGCTGTTTTTT	CASSMLRGGRITNTGELFF
few	15	TRBV5-1	TRBD1	TRBJ1-4	TGCGCCAGCAGCTTGACGGGACAGGGCGGTGAAAAACTGTTTTTT	CASSLTGQGGEKLFF
-	16	TRBV5-1	-	TRBJ2-7	TGCGCCAGCAGCTTGGAACCCCTTGACAGAGCCTACGAGCAGTACTTC	CASSLEPLDRAYEQYF
few	17	TRBV7-9	TRBD1	TRBJ1-1	TGTGCCAGCAGCTTAGAGGGCTGGGACAGCGTGAACACTGAAGCTTTCTTT	CASSLEGWDSVNTEAFF
-	17	TRBV2	-	TRBJ2-6	TGTGCCAGCAACCGAAGGTCGATCATCTCTGGGGCCAACGGCCTGACTTTC	CASNRRSIISGANGLTF
once	15	TRBV9	TRBD1	TRBJ2-7	TGTGCCAGCAGCGATGGGACAGGGTCTTCCCACGAGCAGTACTTC	CASSDGTGSSHEQYF
-	14	TRBV6-5	-	TRBJ2-7	TGTGCCAGCAGTGATGCCAGGGGCTCCTACGAGCAGTACTTC	CASSDARGSYEQYF
-	14	TRBV6-6	-	TRBJ1-3	TGTGCCAGCAGCATAAACAGGTCTGGAAACACCATATATTTT	CASSINRSGNTIYF
-	13	TRBV7-6	-	TRBJ1-3	TGTGCCAGCAGCCAGAACTCTGGAAACACCATATATTTT	CASSQNSGNTIYF
-	14	TRBV6-6	-	TRBJ2-2	TGTGCCAGCAGTTACGGGGGCAACACCGGGGAGCTGTTTTTT	CASSYGGNTGELFF
-	14	TRBV30	-	TRBJ1-1	TGTGCCTGGAGTACCTGGACAGAGAACACTGAAGCTTTCTTT	CAWSTWTENTEAFF
-	16	TRBV19	-	TRBJ2-3	TGTGCCAGTACCTTAGGTCTCACGGGGGGCACAGATACGCAGTATTTT	CASTLGLTGGTDTQYF
-	12	TRBV29-1	TRBD2	TRBJ2-1	TGCAGCGGGGGGGGATCCTACAATGAGCAGTTCTTC	CSGGGSYNEQFF
-	13	TRBV6-1	-	TRBJ2-4	TGTGCCAGCAGTGAAGACCGGGTTCACATTCAGTACTTC	CASSEDRVHIQYF
-	13	TRBV7-9	-	TRBJ2-5	TGTGCCAGCAGCTTTCAGGGCCAAGAGACCCAGTACTTC	CASSFQGQETQYF
-	15	TRBV9	TRBD2	TRBJ2-1	TGTGCCAGCAGCTTGACTAGCGGGAACTACAATGAGCAGTTCTTC	CASSLTSGNYNEQFF
-	16	TRBV5-4	-	TRBJ2-3	TGTGCCAGCACCACTTATGTAGGGGGGGGCACAGATACGCAGTATTTT	CASTTYVGGGTDTQYF
once	14	TRBV5-1	-	TRBJ1-1	TGCGCCAGCAGCTTGGCCCGATGGGCGACAGAAGCTTTCTTT	CASSLARWATEAFF
-	14	TRBV5-8	-	TRBJ1-5	TGTGCCAGCACCCTAGATGCCTTTCGTCAGCCCCAGCATTTT	CASTLDAFRQPQHF
-	15	TRBV10-1	-	TRBJ2-3	TGCGCCAGCAGTGGACGAGGGCCTAGCACAGATACGCAGTATTTT	CASSGRGPSTDTQYF
few	13	TRBV28	TRBD1	TRBJ1-4	TGTGCCAGCAGCAGGGGGCTGGGGGAAAAACTGTTTTTT	CASSRGLGEKLFF
-	15	TRBV6-6	TRBD1	TRBJ1-6	TGTGCCAGCAGTTACTTTCCACAGGGGATTTCACCCCTCCACTTT	CASSYFPQGISPLHF
few	15	TRBV6-1	TRBD1	TRBJ2-2	TGTGCCAGCAGACTGGGACAGTTGAACACCGGGGAGCTGTTTTTT	CASRLGQLNTGELFF
-	16	TRBV18	TRBD2	TRBJ2-3	TGTGCCAGCTCACCCATAGTTCTAGCGGACACAGATACGCAGTATTTT	CASSPIVLADTDTQYF
-	14	TRBV27	-	TRBJ1-5	TGTGCCAGCAGTTTATCGATGGGCTATCAGCCCCAGCATTTT	CASSLSMGYQPQHF
-	14	TRBV28	TRBD1	TRBJ2-5	TGTGCCAGCAGCCGCCGGGACAGACAAGAGACCCAGTACTTC	CASSRRDRQETQYF
-	16	TRBV5-4	-	TRBJ2-6	TGTGCCAGCAGCCCCGGAGGGCTCTCTGGGGCCAACGTCCTGACTTTC	CASSPGGLSGANVLTF
-	15	TRBV11-3	TRBD1	TRBJ2-7	TGTGCCAGCAGCCTCGGGACAGGGTTTTTTGAAGAGCAGTACTTC	CASSLGTGFFEEQYF
-	14	TRBV6-5	-	TRBJ1-2	TGTGCCAGCAGTTACGGAGCTCAGGGCTATGGCTACACCTTC	CASSYGAQGYGYTF